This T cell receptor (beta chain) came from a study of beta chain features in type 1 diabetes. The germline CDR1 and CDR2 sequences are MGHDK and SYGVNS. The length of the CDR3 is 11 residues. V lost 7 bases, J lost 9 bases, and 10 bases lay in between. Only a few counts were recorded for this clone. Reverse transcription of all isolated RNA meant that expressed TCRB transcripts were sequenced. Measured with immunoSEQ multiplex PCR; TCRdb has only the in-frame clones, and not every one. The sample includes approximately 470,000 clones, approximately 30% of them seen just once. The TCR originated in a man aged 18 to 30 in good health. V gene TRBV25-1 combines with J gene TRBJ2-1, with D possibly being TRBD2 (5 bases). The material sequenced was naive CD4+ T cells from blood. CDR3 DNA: TGTGCCAGCAACGGGGTCAGTGAGCAGTTCTTC. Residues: CASNGVSEQFF.